This entry lists 5 T cell receptor beta chains sequenced from one sample in a study of T cells in Graves' hyperthyroidism and ophthalmopathy. There were TCR beta CDR3 regions amplified from RNA transcripts. TCR CDR3 underwent first-round RT-PCR with the HTBI primer set. TCRdb fed the multiplex PCR reads into MiXCR, producing one record per CDR3 protein. The sample includes almost 600,000 distinct CDR3 sequences, roughly 13% of them seen just once. The sample consisted of blood. These receptors originate from a woman aged 25-40 years with Graves' hyperthyroidism that later progressed to Graves' ophthalmopathy.

The rearrangement links TRBV7-9 to TRBJ1-2; D is uncertain. This CDR3 has 14 residues. Germline-derived CDR1 and CDR2 are SEHNR and FQNEAQ (reference sequence). V shed 4 bases and J shed 0 bases, with 9 bases lying between them. The CDR3 protein is CASSSGLSNYGYTF. The CDR3 nucleotides are TGTGCCAGCAGCTCGGGCTTATCTAACTATGGCTACACCTTC.

This clonotype occurred many times. The genes are TRBV12-3 or TRBV12-4 and TRBJ2-3; D is unresolved. CDR3 size: 12 residues. Trimming took 3 bases from V and 6 from J, leaving 7 bases between them. In DNA, the CDR3 is TGTGCCAGCAGTTTCGGTTTGGATACGCAGTATTTT. It translates to CASSFGLDTQYF.

Notes on this clonotype: A read error may explain this, as a much larger clone is one base away. This sequence joins TRBV7-2 and TRBJ2-2; no reliable D call. V was clipped by 5 bases and J by 6 bases, with 10 bases between them. There are 13 residues in the CDR3. Germline V gene data show CDR1 as SGHTA and CDR2 as FQGNSA. The CDR3 DNA reads TGTGCCAGCAGCCCCCGGGCGGCCGGGGAGCTGTTTTTT. Its translation is CASSPRAAGELFF.

This clonotype showed up many times. This chain links TRBV5-1 with TRBJ2-5, with D perhaps matching TRBD1 or TRBD2 (5 bases each). Germline V lookup: CDR1 SGHRS, CDR2 YFSETQ. Trimming removed 7 bases at V and 2 bases at J, with 15 bases between. The CDR3 extends over 14 amino acids. CDR3 region: CASGQTGAQETQYF. The DNA of the CDR3 is TGCGCCAGCGGCCAAACCGGGGCTCAAGAGACCCAGTACTTC.

The V call is TRBV19, the J call TRBJ2-5, with 14 bases lining up with TRBD2. The CDR3 extends over 17 amino acids. Trimming took 7 bases from V and 4 from J; bases not matched to a gene: 11. Germline assignment: CDR1 LNHDA and CDR2 SQIVND (reference sequence). In nucleotides, the CDR3 is TGTGCCAGTAATACGGGACTAGCGGGAGTCGGAGGAGAGACCCAGTACTTC. Translation gives CASNTGLAGVGGETQYF.